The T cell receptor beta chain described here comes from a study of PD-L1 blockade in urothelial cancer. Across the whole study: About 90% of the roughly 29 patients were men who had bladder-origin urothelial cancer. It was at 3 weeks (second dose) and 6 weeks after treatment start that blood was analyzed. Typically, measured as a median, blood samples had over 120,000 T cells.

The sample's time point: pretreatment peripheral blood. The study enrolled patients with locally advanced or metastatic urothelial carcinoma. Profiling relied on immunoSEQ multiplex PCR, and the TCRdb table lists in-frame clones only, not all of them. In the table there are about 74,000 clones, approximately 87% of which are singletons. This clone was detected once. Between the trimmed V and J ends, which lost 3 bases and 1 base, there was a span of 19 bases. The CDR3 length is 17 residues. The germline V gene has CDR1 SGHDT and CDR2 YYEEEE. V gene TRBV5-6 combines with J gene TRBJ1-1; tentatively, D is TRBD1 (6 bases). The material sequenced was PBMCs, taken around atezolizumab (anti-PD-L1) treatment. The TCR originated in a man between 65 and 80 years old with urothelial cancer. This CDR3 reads CASSYTGNYSPNTEAFF. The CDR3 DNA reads TGTGCCAGCAGCTATACAGGGAATTATTCGCCGAACACTGAAGCTTTCTTT.